These 3 T cell receptor beta chains originate from one sample sequenced in a study of vaccination and CD4 T cells after COVID-19. No antigens are known for them. The Oncomine TCR Beta short-read assay generated sequence data from the DNA of cultured CD4+ T cells. TCRdb reprocessed the PCR reads with MiXCR, giving one entry per CDR3 protein. The table lists under 9,000 distinct CDR3 sequences, approximately 56% of them singletons, with roughly 15% in the top ten. Treatment defined: roughly ten-day PBMC culture with coronavirus spike peptide pools or control peptides (ViraFEST assay). The sample in question was cultured CD4+ T cells from blood, obtained after SARS-CoV-2 vaccination. The receptors here all came from a human donor with COVID-19.

This chain links TRBV6-1 with TRBJ2-5; 8 nucleotides align to TRBD2. Germline lookup yields CDR1 MNHNS and CDR2 SASEGT. The V gene end was trimmed by 5 bases and the J gene end by 1 base; junction bases not matched to a gene: 9. CDR3 length: 16 amino acids. DNA for the CDR3: TGTGCCAGCAGTCCAGGACTAGCAGGAGGCCAAGAGACCCAGTACTTC. As protein: CASSPGLAGGQETQYF.

The chain has TRBV28 and TRBJ1-1; no definite D call. The CDR3 loop spans 14 amino acids. Per the germline V gene, CDR1 is MDHEN and CDR2 is SYDVKM. The V end was cut by 8 bases, the J end by 0 bases, with 13 bases between. CDR3 loop: CASSVVSVNTEAFF. The CDR3 DNA is TGTGCCAGCTCAGTAGTGTCCGTGAACACTGAAGCTTTCTTT.

V is TRBV7-8 and J is TRBJ1-2, with 12 bases aligning to TRBD1. The trim removed 5 bases at V and 4 bases at J, leaving 8 bases unmatched. The CDR3 has 16 residues. Looked up from germline, CDR1 is SGHVS and CDR2 is FQNEAQ. The CDR3 is CASSLTSGQGAYGYTF. DNA of the CDR3: TGTGCCAGCAGCCTTACCTCGGGACAGGGGGCCTATGGCTACACCTTC.